Presented here are 15 T cell receptor beta chains from one specimen sequenced in a study of blood T cell repertoires in COVID-19. Some clones are missing from TCRdb's copy, which holds only in-frame ones; the method was immunoSEQ multiplex PCR. The data contain about 46,000 clones, 87% of them singletons. Specimen: peripheral blood. The receptors stem from a human donor in a cohort sampled during active COVID-19.

This chain uses TRBV4-2 with TRBJ2-7; 9 bases are a match to TRBD2. The CDR3 has 18 residues. V dropped 2 bases and J dropped 2; count of bases not matched to a gene: 13. CDR1 is LGHNA and CDR2 is YNFKEQ in the germline V gene. The CDR3 DNA reads TGTGCCAGCAGCCAATCTCCACGTAGTAGCGGGGGTGCCTACGAGCAGTACTTC. Protein product: CASSQSPRSSGGAYEQYF.

This clone was found a few times. The chain uses TRBV6-6 and TRBJ1-2; D perhaps matches TRBD1 (5 bases). Germline CDR1 MNHNY, CDR2 SVGAGI (reference sequence). V shed 4 bases and J shed 7 bases, with 10 bases lying between them. This CDR3 spans 12 amino acids. The CDR3 DNA is TGTGCCAGCAGTTCCAGGACAACTGGCTACACCTTC. It translates to CASSSRTTGYTF.

The chain couples TRBV28 to TRBJ2-7; 9 bases fit TRBD1. The CDR3 sequence is 15 residues long. V gave up 1 base and J gave up 6 bases; unmatched junction bases: 7. Looked up from germline, CDR1 is MDHEN and CDR2 is SYDVKM. In DNA form, the CDR3 reads TGTGCCAGCAGTTTATTCCACAGGGGGCAAGGCGAGCAGTACTTC. Translation: CASSLFHRGQGEQYF.

The chain joins TRBV5-1 to TRBJ2-1; D gene unclear. The V gene's germline CDR1 is SGHRS and CDR2 YFSETQ. V lost 0 bases, J lost 3 bases, and 10 bases lay in between. There are 15 residues in the CDR3. CDR3 protein: CASSLGVTFYNEQFF. Here the CDR3 DNA reads TGCGCCAGCAGCTTGGGGGTGACTTTCTACAATGAGCAGTTCTTC.

The chain combines TRBV9 with TRBJ1-2; weak D call: TRBD1 (6 bases). Trimming stripped 3 bases from V and 8 bases from J, with 11 bases between. Germline V CDR1 and CDR2: SGDLS, YYNGEE. The CDR3 loop spans 12 amino acids. As DNA, the CDR3 is TGTGCCAGCAGCGCCCAGGGGAACGGCTACACCTTC. Translating gives CASSAQGNGYTF. Full variable domain (remainder filled in from reference TRBV9 and TRBJ1-2): DSGVTQTPKHLITATGQRVTLRCSPRSGDLSVYWYQQSLDQGLQFLIQYYNGEERAKGNILERFSAQQFPDLHSELNLSSLELGDSALYFCASSAQGNGYTFGSGTRLTVV.

The chain has TRBV28 and TRBJ2-1, with 8 bases matching TRBD1. Germline CDR1 MDHEN, CDR2 SYDVKM. The CDR3 contains 14 residues. The ends lost 7 bases at V and 6 bases at J; junction bases unmatched: 8. CDR3 nucleotides: TGTGCCAGCACCCTCGAGGACAGGGCCAATGAGCAGTTCTTC. It encodes CASTLEDRANEQFF.

This clone occurred a few times. CDR3 nucleotide sequence: TGTGCCAGCAGTGTGAGGGTTCAGCCCCAGCATTTT. Translation: CASSVRVQPQHF. The chain employs TRBV2 and TRBJ1-5; D ambiguous. Germline V gene lookup returns CDR1 SNHLY and CDR2 FYNNEI. Trimming left V 4 bases short and J 6 bases short, with 7 bases between. This CDR3 is built from 12 residues.

V and J are TRBV6-5 and TRBJ1-3; 8 bases match TRBD1. Germline CDR1 and CDR2: MNHEY and SVGAGI. The CDR3 is 16 residues long. Losses at the gene ends were 2 bases for V and 8 bases for J; bases not matched to a gene: 11. CDR3 nucleotide sequence: TGTGCCAGCAGTTACACCCGACAGGGGTTTGGGGACACCATATATTTT. Translating gives CASSYTRQGFGDTIYF.

This clone was seen once. The chain employs TRBV2 and TRBJ2-7; the match to TRBD2 covers 7 bases. Germline assignment: CDR1 SNHLY and CDR2 FYNNEI. The length of the CDR3 is 15 residues. V lost 3 bases, J lost 6 bases, and 11 bases stayed unmatched. The CDR3 DNA reads TGTGCCAGCAGTGATGGACTAGGGGCCCCGGGCGAGCAGTACTTC. Translating gives CASSDGLGAPGEQYF. Together with reference TRBV2 and TRBJ2-7, the CDR3 gives the full variable domain: EPEVTQTPSHQVTQMGQEVILRCVPISNHLYFYWYRQILGQKVEFLVSFYNNEISEKSEIFDDQFSVERPDGSNFTLKIRSTKLEDSAMYFCASSDGLGAPGEQYFGPGTRLTVT.

CDR3 sequence reads: CASSYNEKLFF. Here the CDR3 DNA reads TGTGCCAGCAGCTATAATGAAAAACTGTTTTTT. The rearrangement joins TRBV3-1 (or the pseudogene TRBV3-2) to TRBJ1-4; no definite D call. Germline CDR1 LGHDT, CDR2 YNNKEL (reference sequence). The V gene lost 5 bases and the J gene lost 4 bases, with 2 bases spanning the gap. The length of the CDR3 is 11 residues.

CDR3 in amino acids: CASSVAGSDTQYF. For the CDR3, the DNA is TGTGCCAGCAGCGTAGCAGGGTCAGATACGCAGTATTTT. The J gene is TRBJ2-3, the V gene TRBV9; the D gene is possibly TRBD1 (5 bases). This CDR3 spans 13 amino acids. Between the trimmed V and J ends, which lost 0 bases and 4 bases, there was a span of 6 bases. Germline V lookup: CDR1 SGDLS, CDR2 YYNGEE.

The chain couples TRBV2 to TRBJ2-5; D might be TRBD1 (6 bases). Trimming pared 6 bases from V and 9 bases from J, leaving 14 bases between. Germline assignment: CDR1 SNHLY and CDR2 FYNNEI. The CDR3 is 12 residues long. The CDR3 bases are TGTGCCAGCAGCCGGGACACCCTGGCCCAGTACTTC. It translates to CASSRDTLAQYF. Full variable domain (remainder filled in from reference TRBV2 and TRBJ2-5): EPEVTQTPSHQVTQMGQEVILRCVPISNHLYFYWYRQILGQKVEFLVSFYNNEISEKSEIFDDQFSVERPDGSNFTLKIRSTKLEDSAMYFCASSRDTLAQYFGPGTRLLVL.

The chain recombines TRBV5-1 with TRBJ2-7; 7 bases align to TRBD2. Germline assignment: CDR1 SGHRS and CDR2 YFSETQ. V gave up 0 bases and J gave up 2 bases; unmatched junction bases: 5. This CDR3 region has 15 residues. The CDR3 reads CASSLAPGLTYEQYF. CDR3 nucleotides: TGCGCCAGCAGCTTGGCTCCGGGACTAACCTACGAGCAGTACTTC.

The chain uses TRBV12-3 or TRBV12-4 and TRBJ2-2; maybe TRBD1 (6 bases). The CDR3 consists of 13 residues. V gave up 6 bases and J gave up 8 bases, with 13 bases separating them. The DNA for the CDR3 is TGTGCCAGCAGCCTGGGACAACCTGGGGAGCTGTTTTTT. Its protein is CASSLGQPGELFF.

Comments on this clone: The sample has other DNA sequences that encode this CDR3 too. The chain links TRBV10-3 to TRBJ2-7; 8 bases are a match to TRBD1. The CDR3 is 14 amino acids. Looked up from germline, CDR1 is ENHRY and CDR2 is SYGVKD. J gave up 2 bases and V 6 bases, and 6 bases lay outside the gene matches. This chain's CDR3 is CAISGTGAPYEQYF. DNA for the CDR3: TGTGCCATCAGCGGGACAGGCGCACCCTACGAGCAGTACTTC.